The 30 T cell receptor beta chains given below trace back to one sample, sequenced in a study of blood T cells in healthy people across ages. Alongside a J-beta primer mix, a sample-barcoded 5' primer served in a second PCR lasting roughly 7 to 11 cycles. TCRdb analysed the 5' RACE reads with MiXCR anew, one entry per CDR3 protein. The table has about 730,000 distinct CDR3 sequences, more than 40% seen once; the top ten hold 20%. Sample: blood. The source of these receptors is a woman aged 55-69 years in good health.

The chain is built from TRBV11-2 and TRBJ2-5, with a possible D match to TRBD2 (5 bases). Germline V lookup: CDR1 SGHAT, CDR2 FQNNGV. Trimming removed 0 bases at V and 2 bases at J, with 10 bases between. The CDR3 runs 15 residues. CDR3 sequence (DNA): TGTGCCAGCAGCTTAGATCCTGGACTTCAAGAGACCCAGTACTTC. It yields the protein CASSLDPGLQETQYF.

As to this clonotype: A much larger clone lies one base from this, so it may be a read error. The gene calls are TRBV10-3 and TRBJ2-1, with 7 bases lining up with TRBD2. This CDR3 is built from 17 residues. V lost 4 bases and J lost 1; bases outside the gene matches: 10. CDR1 is ENHRY and CDR2 is SYGVKD in the germline V gene. CDR3: CAISGSAREVSYNEQFF. The CDR3 DNA reads as TGTGCCATCAGTGGGTCGGCCCGGGAGGTATCCTACAATGAGCAGTTCTTC.

This chain links TRBV7-6 with TRBJ2-5; D may correspond to TRBD1 or TRBD2 (6 bases each). Germline CDR1 reads SGHVS; CDR2 reads FNYEAQ. Trimming took off 5 bases at V and 2 bases at J, with 21 bases between the two ends. The CDR3 is 17 amino acids. CDR3 nucleotide sequence: TGTGCCAGCAGCCTTACCTGGGGGGCCGCTTCACAAGAGACCCAGTACTTC. Protein sequence: CASSLTWGAASQETQYF.

Many counts were recorded for this clonotype. The rearrangement joins TRBV29-1 to TRBJ2-5, with TRBD1 matching over 8 bases. From germline, CDR1 is SQVTM and CDR2 ANQGSEA. V lost 6 bases, J lost 9 bases, and 9 bases stayed unmatched. This CDR3 is 12 amino acids long. In DNA, the CDR3 is TGCAGCGTCCCCAGGGGGCCCGTGGCCCAGTACTTC. It is translated as CSVPRGPVAQYF.

The gene calls are TRBV7-2 and TRBJ2-7; D might be TRBD2 (5 bases). CDR3 size: 13 residues. With 5 bases removed from V and 7 bases from J, the gap between germline ends came to 15 bases. The germline gives CDR1 SGHTA, CDR2 FQGNSA. The CDR3, as DNA: TGTGCCAGCAGCGTACGGCTAGCTGGGGAGCAGTACTTC. It is translated as CASSVRLAGEQYF.

This sequence joins TRBV4-3 and TRBJ2-1; D is possibly TRBD1 (5 bases). Germline CDR1 reads LGHNA; CDR2 reads YSLEER. The V gene lost 0 bases and the J gene lost 7 bases, with 13 bases spanning the gap. The CDR3 consists of 15 residues. The chain's CDR3 is CASSQDQGLMNEQFF. CDR3 DNA: TGCGCCAGCAGCCAAGATCAGGGCCTGATGAATGAGCAGTTCTTC.

Concerning this clonotype itself: An end of the junction differs from the germline gene, which may be a read error. The V gene is TRBV7-9, the J gene TRBJ1-4; 9 bases match TRBD1. The CDR3 contains 16 residues. The V gene's germline CDR1 is SEHNR and CDR2 FQNEAQ (reference sequence). The CDR3 reads CASSPPTGGYNEELFF. As DNA, the CDR3 is TGTGCCAGCAGCCCCCCGACAGGGGGATATAATGAAGAACTGTTTTTT.

This chain connects TRBV10-3 to TRBJ2-1, with a tentative D call TRBD1 (5 bases). V shed 3 bases and J shed 13 bases, with 13 bases lying between them. The CDR3 length is 12 residues. Germline V gene data show CDR1 as ENHRY and CDR2 as SYGVKD. DNA of the CDR3: TGTGCCATCAGTGACAGGGAAGAGACCCAGTTCTTC. Translation gives CAISDREETQFF.

The chain combines TRBV28 with TRBJ1-1; perhaps TRBD1 as D (6 bases). The germline V gene encodes CDR1 MDHEN and CDR2 SYDVKM. The CDR3 has 18 residues. V was clipped by 3 bases and J by 4 bases, with 24 bases between them. The CDR3 DNA sequence: TGTGCCAGCAGTTTCCACATTTCGGGGGGCGCCCGGTTCACTGAAGCTTTCTTT. This sequence encodes CASSFHISGGARFTEAFF.

The V call is TRBV4-1, the J call TRBJ1-2, with TRBD1 as a possible D gene (5 bases). The CDR3 is 16 amino acids. V lost 0 bases to trimming and J lost 4 bases, with 15 bases between them. The germline gives CDR1 MGHRA, CDR2 YSYEKL. The CDR3: CASSQEEGVSGYGYTF. The CDR3, as DNA: TGCGCCAGCAGCCAAGAAGAAGGGGTATCGGGCTATGGCTACACCTTC.

The J gene is TRBJ1-2, the V gene TRBV3-1; no definite D call. This CDR3 has 14 amino acids. Germline-derived CDR1 and CDR2 are LGHDT and YNNKEL (reference sequence). The V end was cut by 4 bases, the J end by 8 bases, with 17 bases between. The CDR3 reads CASSPDQEREGYTF. In DNA form, the CDR3 reads TGTGCCAGCAGCCCAGATCAGGAGCGCGAAGGCTACACCTTC.

This clonotype was recorded at least ten times. The chain joins TRBV6-2 or TRBV6-3 to TRBJ1-1; a possible D gene is TRBD1 (6 bases). The CDR3 is made up of 13 amino acids. Trimming stripped 6 bases from V and 1 base from J, with 9 bases between. The germline V gene has CDR1 MNHEY and CDR2 SVGEGT. The CDR3 region is CASSSTGNTEAFF. DNA of the CDR3: TGTGCCAGCAGCTCGACAGGGAACACTGAAGCTTTCTTT.

This clonotype was picked up a small number of times. J is TRBJ1-6 and V is TRBV12-3 or TRBV12-4, with 10 bases matching TRBD1. CDR3 size: 13 residues. V lost 7 bases, J lost 7 bases, and 1 base stayed unmatched. CDR3: CASKGQGNSPLHF. The DNA for the CDR3 is TGTGCCAGCAAGGGACAGGGGAATTCACCCCTCCACTTT.

The V and J genes are TRBV7-6 and TRBJ2-7, with 9 positions matching TRBD1. With V trimmed by 4 bases and J by 7 bases, 20 bases remained unmatched. Germline V gene data show CDR1 as SGHVS and CDR2 as FNYEAQ. The CDR3 spans 18 residues. The chain's CDR3 is CASSSQLRGQGPHNEQYF. The CDR3 region has the DNA TGTGCCAGCAGCTCGCAACTAAGAGGACAGGGGCCCCACAATGAGCAGTACTTC.

The rearrangement uses TRBV24-1 and TRBJ1-2, with D tentatively TRBD1 (5 bases). V lost 7 bases and J 8 bases, leaving 13 bases between the germline ends. The CDR3 runs to 12 residues. Germline CDR1 is KGHDR and CDR2 is SFDVKD. The CDR3 sequence: CATRPGEGGYTF. The DNA for the CDR3 is TGTGCCACCAGGCCGGGGGAGGGCGGCTACACCTTC.

In this sample, this clonotype turned up many times. The chain joins TRBV20-1 to TRBJ1-5; the match to TRBD1 covers 9 bases. Per germline, CDR1 DFQATT and CDR2 SNEGSKA (reference sequence). The CDR3 runs to 16 residues. V gave up 0 bases and J gave up 6 bases; unmatched junction bases: 9. CDR3 bases: TGCAGTGCTAGAGATACCACCGGGACAGGGATTCAGCCCCAGCATTTT. This gives the protein CSARDTTGTGIQPQHF.

In this sample, this clonotype turned up a few times. The chain combines TRBV5-1 with TRBJ2-1, with TRBD2 matching over 13 bases. CDR1 SGHRS and CDR2 YFSETQ come from the germline V gene. With 1 base clipped from V and 10 bases from J, the junction kept 5 bases outside the gene matches. This CDR3 comprises 15 residues. The CDR3 here is CASSLPAGLAGEQFF. The CDR3 coding sequence is TGCGCCAGCAGCTTGCCCGCGGGACTAGCGGGAGAGCAGTTCTTC.

In this sample, this clonotype turned up a few times. This chain links TRBV6-2 or TRBV6-3 with TRBJ2-7; D uncertain. V was pared by 4 bases and J by 0 bases, with 16 bases between. Germline lookup yields CDR1 MNHEY and CDR2 SVGEGT. This CDR3 contains 16 residues. CDR3 DNA sequence: TGTGCCAGCAGTTCCCAGATTACGGGTAGCTCCTACGAGCAGTACTTC. Translation gives CASSSQITGSSYEQYF.

A single count supports this clonotype. V usage is TRBV7-2 and J usage is TRBJ2-1; possible D gene TRBD2, 6 bases. Germline CDR1 reads SGHTA; CDR2 reads FQGNSA. V dropped 5 bases and J dropped 3 bases, with 17 bases sitting between them. CDR3 size: 16 residues. The CDR3 loop reads CASSPRAGLGYNEQFF. CDR3 nucleotide sequence: TGTGCCAGCAGCCCCAGGGCGGGGCTAGGCTACAATGAGCAGTTCTTC.

The chain joins TRBV20-1 to TRBJ1-2, with D possibly matching TRBD1 (5 bases). The V end lost 5 bases, the J end lost 4 bases, and 17 bases lay between the germline ends. The CDR3 is made up of 14 amino acids. The germline gives CDR1 DFQATT, CDR2 SNEGSKA (reference sequence). The DNA for the CDR3 is TGCAGTGCTGGACTCCCCGGGGGTGGCTATGGCTACACCTTC. Translated, it gives CSAGLPGGGYGYTF.

This chain links TRBV24-1 with TRBJ2-5; 10 bases fit TRBD2. The V gene's germline CDR1 is KGHDR and CDR2 SFDVKD. This CDR3 is 18 amino acids long. The V gene end was trimmed by 2 bases and the J gene end by 4 bases; junction bases not matched to a gene: 12. CDR3 in amino acids: CATSDSLAGSAAGETQYF. The CDR3 DNA is TGTGCCACCAGTGATTCACTAGCGGGGAGCGCCGCAGGAGAGACCCAGTACTTC.

This chain links TRBV5-1 with TRBJ1-1; D is perhaps TRBD1 (5 bases). This CDR3 has 14 amino acids. Germline lookup yields CDR1 SGHRS and CDR2 YFSETQ. Between the trimmed V and J ends, which lost 4 bases and 4 bases, there was a span of 14 bases. This CDR3 reads CASSPRESSTEAFF. CDR3 coding DNA: TGCGCCAGCAGCCCCAGGGAGTCGAGCACTGAAGCTTTCTTT.

This clonotype showed up just a few times. The V gene is TRBV20-1, the J gene TRBJ1-6; tentative D call: TRBD1 (6 bases). CDR1 and CDR2 from the germline V gene are DFQATT and SNEGSKA (reference sequence). The CDR3 is 12 amino acids. With 6 bases removed from V and 6 bases from J, the gap between germline ends came to 9 bases. The chain's CDR3 is CSASRGNSPLHF. The CDR3 nucleotides read TGCAGTGCGTCCAGGGGTAATTCACCCCTCCACTTT.

This clonotype is a singleton in its sample. The rearrangement uses TRBV20-1 and TRBJ1-2; tentatively, D is TRBD1 (6 bases). Germline V gene lookup returns CDR1 DFQATT and CDR2 SNEGSKA (reference sequence). Trimming took off 1 base at V and 3 bases at J, with 9 bases between the two ends. The length of the CDR3 is 13 residues. The CDR3 DNA reads TGCAGTGCTAGAGGTTCAGGGGACTATGGCTACACCTTC. Translating it yields CSARGSGDYGYTF.

This clonotype showed up just once. The junction does not match germline at one end; this may be a read error. This chain uses TRBV6-5 with TRBJ2-1, with D unresolved. The CDR3 has 11 amino acids. CDR1 is MNHEY, CDR2 SVGAGI, per germline. The CDR3 sequence: CTSSTHNEQFF. The CDR3 nucleotides are TGTACCAGCAGTACGCACAATGAGCAGTTCTTC.

The chain has TRBV5-1 and TRBJ1-1; D not certain. Germline V gene data show CDR1 as SGHRS and CDR2 as YFSETQ. Trimming shortened V by 0 bases and J by 8 bases, and 14 bases separated the two germline ends. The CDR3 runs to 14 residues. CDR3 bases: TGCGCCAGCAGCTTGGAAGGTAATCGGATGGAAGCTTTCTTT. It codes for CASSLEGNRMEAFF.

This clonotype turned up a few times. The rearrangement uses TRBV20-1 and TRBJ1-1; perhaps TRBD1 as D (5 bases). The CDR3 covers 15 residues. The germline gives CDR1 DFQATT, CDR2 SNEGSKA (reference sequence). Trimming shortened V by 6 bases and J by 0 bases, and 17 bases separated the two germline ends. The CDR3 nucleotides read TGCAGTGCCACCCCGGGGCGGGGCCTGAACACTGAAGCTTTCTTT. It specifies CSATPGRGLNTEAFF.

This clonotype was seen only a few times. V usage is TRBV29-1 and J usage is TRBJ2-3; TRBD2 matches 8 bases. Per germline, CDR1 SQVTM and CDR2 ANQGSEA. The trim removed 5 bases at V and 2 bases at J, leaving 3 bases unmatched. This CDR3 comprises 13 residues. CDR3 loop: CSVRGGITDTQYF. CDR3 DNA sequence: TGCAGCGTTCGGGGGGGAATCACAGATACGCAGTATTTT.

Turning to this clonotype: A much bigger clone sits one base away, suggesting this may be a read error. The rearrangement uses TRBV29-1 and TRBJ2-5; unclear D gene. V lost 4 bases to trimming and J lost 11 bases, with 17 bases between them. This CDR3 is built from 12 residues. The germline V gene has CDR1 SQVTM and CDR2 ANQGSEA. CDR3 in amino acids: CSVASPSYKQYF. The CDR3 DNA follows: TGCAGCGTTGCATCCCCCTCCTACAAGCAGTACTTC.

The genes are TRBV10-3 and TRBJ2-5, with D unclear. V was shortened by 0 bases and J by 3 bases, with 5 bases between the two germline ends. This CDR3 spans 13 amino acids. Germline CDR1 reads ENHRY; CDR2 reads SYGVKD. The CDR3 DNA is TGTGCCATCAGTGAGTCACTTAAAGAGACCCAGTACTTC. Encoded protein: CAISESLKETQYF.